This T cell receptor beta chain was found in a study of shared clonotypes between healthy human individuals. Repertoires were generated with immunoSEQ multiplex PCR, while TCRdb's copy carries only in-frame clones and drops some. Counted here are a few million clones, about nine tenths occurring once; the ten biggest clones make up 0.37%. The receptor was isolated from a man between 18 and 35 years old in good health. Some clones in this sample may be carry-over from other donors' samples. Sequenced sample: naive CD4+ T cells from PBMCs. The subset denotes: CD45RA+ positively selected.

The CDR3 coding sequence is TGTGCCAGCCAGGCGTCCGGGACAGTATATGGCTACACCTTC. Residues: CASQASGTVYGYTF. V usage is TRBV25-1 and J usage is TRBJ1-2; 7 bases line up with TRBD1. CDR3 size: 14 residues. Losses at the gene ends were 8 bases for V and 5 bases for J; bases not matched to a gene: 11. Per germline, CDR1 MGHDK and CDR2 SYGVNS.